The table lists the clone carrying this TCR beta chain with a few counts. CDR3 length equals 13 residues. With 4 bases removed from V and 6 bases from J, the gap between germline ends came to 13 bases. Germline V gene sequence: CDR1 SGHTA, CDR2 FQGNSA. Some clones are missing from TCRdb's copy, which holds only in-frame ones; the method was immunoSEQ multiplex PCR. This table holds 50,000 to 65,000 clones, approximately 86% found once. The record originates from a study of T cell changes during pregnancy in multiple sclerosis. This chain links TRBV7-2 with TRBJ2-7; a weak D match, TRBD1 (6 bases). The sample was peripheral blood, taken in the first trimester of pregnancy. This TCR came from a female donor with multiple sclerosis, enrolled in a pregnancy study. CDR3 DNA: TGTGCCAGCAGCTCATACCGACAGGCCGAGCAGTACTTC. Translated, it gives CASSSYRQAEQYF.